This T cell receptor (beta chain) emerged from a study of blood T cell repertoires in COVID-19. For the study at large: Sites across the United States, Italy and Spain contributed samples from acute and convalescent COVID-19. PBMCs, B-cell-depleted T cells, or T cells provided the cDNA or gDNA that made up the material.

The trim removed 5 bases at V and 7 bases at J, leaving 6 bases unmatched. This CDR3 region has 15 residues. CDR1 SEHNR and CDR2 FQNEAQ come from the germline V gene (reference sequence). Original data processing: Amplification with reference gene primers provided the estimates of nucleated cell counts. Profiled with immunoSEQ multiplex PCR; TCRdb holds only in-frame clones, not every one. The DNA was the basis for D and trimming; V, J and clone size are from that table. Here the sample spans around 97,000 clones, almost 85% being singletons. Sequenced input: peripheral blood. The receptor's source is a man in his 70s with acute or convalescent COVID-19. The rearrangement uses TRBV7-9 and TRBJ1-6, with 9 bases that match TRBD1. The CDR3 DNA reads as TGTGCCAGCAGCGCCGGGGACAGGGCAAATTCACCCCTCCACTTT. Translation gives CASSAGDRANSPLHF.